Below, one T cell receptor (beta chain) is given with its context. The junction shows a germline mismatch at one end, possibly a read error. This CDR3 contains 14 residues. Germline values: CDR1 MDHEN, CDR2 SYDVKM. The data were taken from a study of blood T cell repertoires in COVID-19. Overall study: Sources were T cells, B-cell-depleted T cells, or PBMCs; the material itself was cDNA or gDNA.

In the original processing: For nucleated cells, counts were estimated from reference gene primer amplification. Clones were sequenced by immunoSEQ multiplex PCR, and TCRdb holds only the in-frame ones, with some missing. V, J and clone size are those of that table, while D and trimming were read from the DNA. Of approximately 120,000 clones listed, 80% to 90% were seen once; the top ten hold 6.5% to 10%. The chain has TRBV28 and TRBJ1-1, with D possibly being TRBD1 (6 bases). Sequenced input: peripheral blood. This receptor was taken from a woman of 80 years or more with active or convalescent COVID-19. In DNA, the CDR3 is TGTGCCAGCAGTCCCCCTACAGGGAACGCTGAAGCTTTCTTT. Its protein is CASSPPTGNAEAFF.